The 23 T cell receptor beta chains below all came from one sample that was sequenced in a study of T-cell reconstitution after alpha-beta-depleted transplantation in children. Library preparation (for TCRbeta) was performed with unique molecular identifiers. TCRdb recomputed calls from the PCR reads with MiXCR, one row per CDR3 protein. The profile shows hundreds of thousands of distinct CDR3 sequences, around 13% of them singletons. This specimen consisted of PBMCs, mostly from graft donor cells, obtained 360 days after TCRalphabeta/CD19-depleted stem cell transplant. The receptor set was obtained from a male patient aged 5 to 17 who had a stem cell transplant for acute myeloid leukemia, so the T cells may come from the graft donor.

The V gene is TRBV4-1, the J gene TRBJ2-7, with TRBD2 identical over 12 bases. V trimming: 0 bases; J trimming: 2 bases; junction bases outside the gene matches: 2. Germline V lookup: CDR1 MGHRA, CDR2 YSYEKL. This CDR3 is 16 amino acids long. In nucleotides, the CDR3 is TGCGCCAGCAGCCAAGAAAGGACTAGCGGGACCTACGAGCAGTACTTC. Translated: CASSQERTSGTYEQYF.

The chain is built from TRBV12-3 or TRBV12-4 and TRBJ2-7; perhaps TRBD1 as D (8 bases). Trimming removed 4 bases at V and 12 bases at J, with 19 bases between. The CDR3 length is 13 residues. The CDR3 loop is CASSSLTGEGPYF. In DNA, the CDR3 is TGTGCCAGCAGTTCTCTGACAGGGGAGGGTCCGTACTTC.

The gene calls are TRBV12-3 or TRBV12-4 and TRBJ2-1; TRBD1 matches 8 bases. V shed 6 bases and J 15 bases; nucleotides not matched to a gene: 10. The CDR3 loop spans 12 amino acids. This CDR3 is CASRLGQVVWFF. In nucleotides, the CDR3 is TGTGCCAGCAGGCTGGGACAGGTGGTTTGGTTCTTC.

The V call is TRBV6-5, the J call TRBJ2-6; 7 positions agree with TRBD2. The V segment lost 6 bases and the J segment 2 bases; nucleotides outside the gene matches: 4. The CDR3 contains 15 residues. Per germline, CDR1 MNHEY and CDR2 SVGAGI. The CDR3 protein is CASRGGRPGANVLTF. The CDR3 DNA reads as TGTGCCAGCAGGGGGGGGAGGCCTGGGGCCAACGTCCTGACTTTC.

The CDR3 sequence: CAISAPGGEQFF. For the CDR3, the DNA is TGTGCCATCAGTGCCCCCGGGGGCGAGCAGTTCTTC. The chain is built from TRBV10-3 and TRBJ2-1; D is tentatively TRBD1 or TRBD2 (6 bases each). Germline CDR1 and CDR2: ENHRY and SYGVKD. The V end was cut by 4 bases, the J end by 10 bases, with 11 bases between. The CDR3 is 12 amino acids.

V is TRBV4-3 and J is TRBJ2-7, with D unresolved. This CDR3 is built from 14 residues. Germline CDR1 is LGHNA and CDR2 is YSLEER. V was cut by 1 base and J by 2 bases, with 9 bases left in between. As DNA, the CDR3 is TGCGCCAGCAGCCAAGGGACGGTCCCCTACGAGCAGTACTTC. It translates to CASSQGTVPYEQYF.

This clonotype has just one count. V usage is TRBV7-9 and J usage is TRBJ2-7, with 7 bases identical to TRBD2. CDR1 is SEHNR, CDR2 FQNEAQ, per germline (reference sequence). Germline trimming cut 4 bases from V and 5 bases from J; bases unmatched to any gene: 8. The CDR3 has 14 residues. CDR3 loop: CASSWPTSVHEQYF. The CDR3 DNA reads as TGTGCCAGCAGCTGGCCTACTAGCGTCCACGAGCAGTACTTC.

The chain joins TRBV19 to TRBJ1-1, with D perhaps TRBD1 (5 bases). The CDR3 loop spans 15 amino acids. Trimming left V 5 bases short and J 0 bases short, with 13 bases between. Germline values: CDR1 LNHDA, CDR2 SQIVND (reference sequence). Written as DNA, the CDR3 is TGTGCCAGTAGTGCCCGACAGCTCGTGAACACTGAAGCTTTCTTT. It translates to CASSARQLVNTEAFF.

This clonotype has a count of ten or more. The chain carries TRBV12-3 or TRBV12-4 and TRBJ2-3, with D possibly TRBD1 on 5 matching bases. This CDR3 comprises 14 residues. V was cut by 6 bases and J by 3 bases, with 13 bases left in between. The CDR3 bases are TGTGCCAGCAGAAAGTGGCAGGGAACAGATACGCAGTATTTT. The encoded protein is CASRKWQGTDTQYF.

This clonotype was observed a few times. This chain joins TRBV20-1 and TRBJ2-5, with D perhaps TRBD1 (5 bases). Germline assignment: CDR1 DFQATT and CDR2 SNEGSKA (reference sequence). The CDR3 extends over 10 amino acids. The V end lost 4 bases, the J end lost 6 bases, and 6 bases lay between the germline ends. The CDR3 DNA reads TGCAGTGCTACAGGGAAGACCCAGTACTTC. Translated: CSATGKTQYF.

This clonotype was picked up a small number of times. The chain carries TRBV3-1 and TRBJ2-3; D is unclear. Trimming shortened V by 0 bases and J by 4 bases, and 14 bases separated the two germline ends. CDR1 and CDR2 (germline): LGHDT, YNNKEL (reference sequence). The CDR3 totals 16 residues. CDR3 region: CASSQDMQGFADTQYF. For the CDR3, the DNA is TGTGCCAGCAGCCAAGATATGCAAGGTTTCGCAGATACGCAGTATTTT.

The J gene is TRBJ2-3, the V gene TRBV7-2; TRBD2 agrees at 14 bases. V was clipped by 5 bases and J by 8 bases; unmatched bases: 9. CDR1 is SGHTA and CDR2 is FQGNSA in the germline V gene. The CDR3 consists of 16 residues. The CDR3: CASSMAGTSGSRTQYF. The CDR3 nucleotides are TGTGCCAGCAGCATGGCCGGGACTAGCGGGAGTCGTACGCAGTATTTT.

This clonotype was recorded many times. This chain connects TRBV12-3 or TRBV12-4 to TRBJ2-7, with no clear D. The V end was cut by 3 bases, the J end by 5 bases, with 14 bases between. There are 14 residues in the CDR3. This CDR3 reads CASSFLSQHDEQYF. The CDR3 DNA is TGTGCCAGCAGTTTCCTTAGCCAACACGACGAGCAGTACTTC.

The chain combines TRBV28 with TRBJ1-1; D remains unclear. From germline, CDR1 is MDHEN and CDR2 SYDVKM. This CDR3 is 14 amino acids long. V gave up 7 bases and J gave up 6 bases, with 18 bases separating them. The CDR3 is CASTDLRLLAEAFF. The CDR3 nucleotides are TGTGCCAGCACCGATTTAAGGCTGTTGGCTGAAGCTTTCTTT.

Only a few counts were recorded for this clonotype. This rearrangement joins TRBV27 to TRBJ2-7; TRBD2 aligns across 12 bases. Germline V gene lookup returns CDR1 MNHEY and CDR2 SMNVEV (reference sequence). The ends lost 4 bases at V and 2 bases at J; junction bases unmatched: 3. The CDR3 is 15 amino acids. For the CDR3, the DNA is TGTGCCAGCAGTTCCTGGACTAGCGGGGCCTACGAGCAGTACTTC. It codes for CASSSWTSGAYEQYF.

This clonotype appeared a few times. The V gene is TRBV10-3, the J gene TRBJ2-1; TRBD2 agrees at 11 bases. This CDR3 is built from 17 residues. Germline-derived CDR1 and CDR2 are ENHRY and SYGVKD. V was clipped by 3 bases and J by 4 bases; unmatched bases: 8. CDR3 loop: CAISDESSGRLYNEQFF. CDR3 nucleotide sequence: TGTGCCATCAGTGACGAATCTAGCGGGAGGTTGTACAATGAGCAGTTCTTC.

The CDR3 DNA is TGTGCCAGCAGTTTACAACAGGGTGTGACTGAAGCTTTCTTT. Its protein product is CASSLQQGVTEAFF. This chain uses TRBV27 with TRBJ1-1; the D gene is possibly TRBD1 (6 bases). Trimming cost V 2 bases and J 5 bases, with 12 bases left between them. This CDR3 has 14 amino acids. Germline assignment: CDR1 MNHEY and CDR2 SMNVEV (reference sequence).

This clonotype was found many times. J is TRBJ2-2 and V is TRBV21-1; the table's D call of TRBD1 was not tested on the DNA. TRBV21-1 is given as a pseudogene. The CDR3 is 15 amino acids. CDR3 coding DNA: TGTGCCAGCAGTTTGGGACATTGGAACACCGGGGAGCTGTTTTTT. It is translated as CASSLGHWNTGELFF.

The chain joins TRBV6-2 or TRBV6-3 to TRBJ2-7, with D unresolved. The ends were cut back, 8 bases at V and 0 bases at J, with 14 bases in the middle. This CDR3 comprises 14 residues. CDR1 MNHEY and CDR2 SVGEGT come from the germline V gene. The CDR3 here is CASRTMGYSYEQYF. The CDR3 DNA reads TGTGCCAGCCGAACCATGGGATACTCCTACGAGCAGTACTTC.

Only a few counts were recorded for this clonotype. V and J are TRBV20-1 and TRBJ2-3; tentative D call: TRBD1 (7 bases). The CDR3 consists of 12 residues. The germline V gene has CDR1 DFQATT and CDR2 SNEGSKA (reference sequence). CDR3 sequence: CSEEGATDTQYF. The CDR3, as DNA: TGCTCGGAGGAGGGGGCAACCGATACGCAGTATTTT.

This clonotype has only a few counts. The CDR3 loop is CAYQGAGGGETQYF. The CDR3 bases are TGTGCCTACCAAGGGGCGGGAGGGGGTGAGACCCAGTACTTC. This chain connects TRBV2 to TRBJ2-5; the match to TRBD2 covers 9 bases. V was pared by 11 bases and J by 5 bases, with 12 bases of the junction left unmatched. The CDR3 totals 14 residues. Per germline, CDR1 SNHLY and CDR2 FYNNEI.

The chain joins TRBV11-2 to TRBJ1-2, with D uncertain. Germline CDR1 is SGHAT and CDR2 is FQNNGV. The V and J ends lost 5 bases and 8 bases respectively, with 9 bases between them. This CDR3 spans 11 amino acids. CDR3 in amino acids: CASSRPPGYTF. The CDR3 DNA follows: TGTGCCAGCAGCCGCCCTCCAGGCTACACCTTC.

In its sample, this clonotype was seen a few times. The V call is TRBV9, the J call TRBJ2-1; TRBD2 matches at 11 bases. V lost 4 bases, J lost 0 bases, and 6 bases stayed unmatched. This CDR3 comprises 17 residues. Germline-derived CDR1 and CDR2 are SGDLS and YYNGEE. For the CDR3, the DNA is TGTGCCAGCAGCAGAGGGACTAGCGGACGCTCCTACAATGAGCAGTTCTTC. Its translation: CASSRGTSGRSYNEQFF.